A single T cell receptor (beta chain) is shown here with its context. The repertoire was sequenced with immunoSEQ multiplex PCR; TCRdb's copy has only in-frame clones and lacks some. The sample contains fewer than 350,000 clones, about 87% of which appear only once. These data come from a study of blood T cell repertoires in COVID-19. Enrolled during active infection, Seattle patients were then followed longitudinally. Germline CDR1 is MNHEY and CDR2 is SMNVEV (reference sequence). This CDR3 spans 16 amino acids. Trimming left V 7 bases short and J 4 bases short, with 22 bases between. The sample was peripheral blood. The gene calls are TRBV27 and TRBJ2-5; D is possibly TRBD2 (6 bases). This TCR was sampled from a man aged 25-40 years with COVID-19, enrolled during active disease. The CDR3 DNA sequence: TGTGCCAGCACCTCCTCTCCCGGGGGTAGTAGAGAGACCCAGTACTTC. This translates into CASTSSPGGSRETQYF.